What follows are 5 T cell receptor beta chains derived from one specimen sequenced in a study of T cell repertoires in ileal Crohn's disease. Sequencing used immunoSEQ multiplex PCR; TCRdb keeps in-frame clones, though not all of them. Here the sample spans some 14,000 clones, under 90% being singletons. Sequencing was done on a sample of ileal tissue. The receptors were sampled from an adult with Crohn's disease.

The CDR3 sequence: CASSLEGYSGGPTDTQYF. The CDR3 coding sequence is TGTGCCAGCAGCTTGGAGGGGTATAGCGGGGGGCCTACAGATACGCAGTATTTT. The chain recombines TRBV5-6 with TRBJ2-3; 10 nucleotides agree with TRBD2. The CDR3 loop spans 18 amino acids. With 0 bases clipped from V and 3 bases from J, the junction kept 10 bases outside the gene matches. Germline-derived CDR1 and CDR2 are SGHDT and YYEEEE.

The chain combines TRBV7-2 with TRBJ2-3; D is unresolved. Trimming took 4 bases from V and 7 from J, leaving 9 bases between them. This CDR3 has 12 amino acids. In germline, CDR1 is SGHTA, CDR2 FQGNSA. The CDR3 here is CASSWQSNTQYF. Written as DNA, the CDR3 is TGTGCCAGCAGCTGGCAGTCGAATACGCAGTATTTT.

The genes are TRBV28 and TRBJ2-7; 9 bases match TRBD1. This CDR3 contains 15 residues. The V gene's germline CDR1 is MDHEN and CDR2 SYDVKM. The ends lost 6 bases at V and 3 bases at J; junction bases unmatched: 9. CDR3 bases: TGTGCCAGCAGACCCTCCGGACAGGGGAGCTACGAGCAGTACTTC. Translating gives CASRPSGQGSYEQYF.

The V call is TRBV10-3, the J call TRBJ2-2; TRBD2 matches at 8 bases. The CDR3 is 12 residues long. Trimming at V came to 6 bases and at J to 6 bases, leaving 0 bases not matched to a gene. The germline CDR1 and CDR2 sequences are ENHRY and SYGVKD. The CDR3 loop is CAIRAGAGELFF. CDR3 nucleotide sequence: TGTGCCATCAGAGCGGGAGCCGGGGAGCTGTTTTTT.

This chain links TRBV6-1 with TRBJ2-7, with D hard to call. CDR3 length: 13 residues. V gave up 8 bases and J gave up 0 bases, with 11 bases separating them. Germline V gene data show CDR1 as MNHNS and CDR2 as SASEGT. CDR3 coding DNA: TGTGCCAGCTCGCACACGGGCTCCTACGAGCAGTACTTC. Translating gives CASSHTGSYEQYF.